This T cell receptor (beta chain) was documented in a study of cytomegalovirus exposure and HLA in healthy donors (dated by TCRdb to about 2017). For context, the study as a whole: An earlier analysis of approximately 550 of the donors reported roughly 270 Gb of sequence data and 117 million unique TCR beta sequences from around 200 million T cells. Roughly 300 gigabases of sequencing data and approximately 85 million unique TCR sequences were included in an early release covering about 620 HLA-typed donors. Of the 300 to 500 genotyped donors, more than 75% were placed in the genetic ancestry cluster associated with self-reported Caucasian donors. The study aimed to test whether cataloging public T cell receptors could reveal signatures of past pathogen exposure. The T cell repertoires of roughly 660 subjects were profiled by immunosequencing and related to cytomegalovirus serostatus. A separate validation cohort of over 95 different subjects was used in addition to the roughly 700-subject first cohort. To predict cytomegalovirus infection status, the study brought together high-throughput TCR immunosequencing, statistical association of individual TCRs with disease status, and machine learning. A later analysis re-analyzed previously published TCR beta repertoires from 650 to 800 donors and added high-resolution HLA genotyping to study TCR occurrence patterns. In the later analysis, no new phenotypic data were used to find candidate immune exposures; instead, reliance was placed on TCR beta sequences and their occurrence across donors. In an earlier analysis of 550 to 700 of the donors, high-throughput TCR beta sequencing was used to judge whether each TCR beta V gene segment behaved as functional or pseudogenic. Alongside the repertoire data, information on donor age, sex, ethnicity and CMV serostatus was compiled. A later genetic analysis used genome-wide SNP genotypes for about 65% of the roughly 670 donors, treating that subset as a discovery cohort. All discovery cohort repertoires had been generated on a single sequencing platform. HLA typing included class I and class II loci at four-digit resolution. The number of typed donors differed by locus: about 620-640 for A, B, C, DRB1 and DQB1; 500 to 550 for DQA1; approximately 600 for DPA1; and 400 to 480 for DPB1. A handful of DR-DQ haplotypes were handled as single units for association and clustering because linkage in the cohort was strong. Among 300 to 500 genotyped donors of the cohort, an average of roughly 230,000 unique TCR beta nucleotide sequences was sequenced per donor, of which 15% to 20% were non-productive.

The method behind the library was the immunoSEQ multiplex PCR assay. For the multiplex PCR, a mixture combining 60 forward primers for TCR Vbeta segments and 13 reverse primers for TCR Jbeta segments was used. The CDR3 region of rearranged TCR beta genes was amplified from genomic DNA by a multiplex PCR assay. The amplified TCR beta libraries were sequenced on the Illumina HiSeq System as 87-base-pair reads. The study's own analysis went as follows. Across the roughly 600 repertoires, a later analysis counted around 80 million unique TCR beta chains, roughly 11 million of which were shared by at least two donors. To remove PCR and sequencing errors, raw reads were error-corrected and collapsed into unique sequences using a nearest-neighbor algorithm that merged closely related sequences. V, D and J gene segments were assigned by aligning CDR3 sequences to IMGT reference sequences. Each retained sequence needed at least a six-nucleotide match to both a V gene segment and a J gene segment. Rearrangements were called productive when the CDR3 lacked stop codons and stayed in frame with V and J; all others were non-productive. CDR3 was defined according to IMGT convention as the region running from the second conserved V-encoded cysteine to the conserved J-encoded phenylalanine. The earlier analysis of about 610 of the donors excluded any sequence lacking an unambiguous match to a single V gene segment. In an earlier analysis of a few hundred of the donors, a V segment was called functional when productive rearrangements were above 56.7%, and segregating when the standard deviation between donors exceeded 5%. A statistical classification framework was built for diagnosing cytomegalovirus status from the catalog of TCR beta chain sequences. In a later analysis, TCR nucleotide sequences were compared against IMGT/GENE-DB human TR gene sequences so that V and J genes could be assigned. A later analysis assigned CDR3 sequences and most-parsimonious VDJ recombination scenarios with the TCRdist pipeline. In a later analysis, each TCR beta chain was defined by its CDR3 amino acid sequence together with its V-gene family, and reads lacking a unique V-gene family were excluded. To address suspected cross-contamination and a sequencing artifact, a later analysis removed roughly 580 highly shared, low-generation-probability nucleotide sequences. In a later analysis, a clonal expansion index for each public chain was calculated from normalized within-repertoire ranks of inferred template counts. In a later analysis, generation probabilities were computed with a VDJ recombination model fitted to out-of-frame rearrangements, and the resulting probabilities were checked against IGoR. In a later analysis, hypergeometric tests were used to score TCR-TCR, TCR-HLA and TCR-CMV co-occurrence, with a repertoire-size bias correction applied to TCR pairs. A later analysis estimated false discovery rates by permuting HLA or CMV assignments 20 times. In a later analysis, co-occurring TCRs were grouped using DBSCAN, and TCRdist sequence similarity was added for clustering within HLA-allele-positive subsets. Repertoires with fewer than 30,000 or more than 120,000 public chains were left out of co-occurrence clustering, as were about 5 repertoires with anomalous nucleotide sharing. Not all clones reach the TCRdb copy of this immuneACCESS table, which keeps in-frame sequences only. Checked studies attribute under half of the gap to unresolved V genes and leave the rest unexplained. D and trimming were read from the DNA, whereas the V and J calls and clone size are those reported in that table. The table for this sample lists about 85,000 clones; around four fifths of them were counted only once. The top ten constitute under 2.5% of the sample.

Broader findings and caveats from the paper: Most TCR sequences were observed very rarely across donors, whereas some public TCRs were present in many individuals. In vitro tests confirmed that a few of the cytomegalovirus-associated TCR beta chains recognize cytomegalovirus antigens. The authors suggested that the approach could potentially be generalized to other disease states and immunological phenotypes. A further reported finding was that TCR beta sequences accurately predicted the HLA-A and HLA-B alleles for most subjects in the first cohort. A cluster of highly shared sequence variants was judged likely to be a technical artifact of the sequencing pipeline. Roughly uniform sequencing depth across donors was assumed in presence/absence analyses, although this assumption may not hold. Some IMGT-functional V segments, including TRBV6-2 and TRBV6-3, could not be told apart with the 87-base-pair reads, so those segments were excluded. A later genetic analysis reported fewer N-insertions in productive TCRs among donors in an Asian-associated ancestry cluster than the roughly 690-donor mean. The classifier was reported to diagnose cytomegalovirus status with high specificity and sensitivity in both the original cohort and the validation cohort. The study listed approximately 150 TCR beta chains as associated with cytomegalovirus. Because HLA typing was unavailable for some donors at each locus, only the typed subset was used in association tests. For the cohort, immune exposure information was limited to CMV serostatus. Several of the top co-occurrence clusters appeared to be linked to parvovirus B19, influenza, CMV and Epstein-Barr virus, according to a later analysis. According to a later analysis, TCR association rates differed among HLA loci, with DRB1 alleles showing the most associated TCRs and HLA-C alleles showing the fewest. When HLA alleles, especially DR and DQ, strongly co-occurred, TCR associations were difficult to assign to individual alleles. At a false discovery rate of 0.05, a later analysis linked under 20,000 TCR beta sequences to specific HLA alleles. Seventeen rarely observed V segments, including chromosome 9 orphons, were excluded from the earlier analysis of several hundred of the donors because counts were too low. An association between a missense DCLRE1C variant and V-gene and J-gene trimming of TCR beta chains was found in a later genetic analysis and replicated in an independent cohort. In a later analysis, most CMV-associated TCR beta chains were found to appear HLA-restricted, with HLA associations seemingly driven largely by CMV exposure. The cohort was sequenced for TCR beta chains only, and without alpha or paired-chain data the features that could be detected were limited. In a later analysis, HLA-associated TCR beta chains were found to be more clonally expanded and to have lower generation probabilities than equally common non-associated chains. Correlated functional status among segregating V segments might reflect linkage disequilibrium, but an unknown experimental factor could not be ruled out. In an earlier analysis of a few hundred of the donors, most TCR beta V segments were observed in productive rearrangements about 87% or about 30% of the time, broadly matching IMGT annotations.

For CDR1 and CDR2, the germline V gene lists MGHDK and SYGVNS. Trimming removed 4 bases from V and 0 bases from J, leaving 12 bases between the germline ends. Its CDR3 holds 15 amino acids, cysteine through phenylalanine. The only DNA kept is the CDR3, 45 bases in frame from the first base. About this clone itself: The target of this receptor is not known. Base-call qualities are not available, and no considerably larger clone is one nucleotide away.

In total, 500 to 700 healthy bone marrow donors made up the cohort. At the time of sampling, all cohort members were nominally healthy, though unrecorded immune exposures were likely present. The donor was CMV seronegative and belonged to the group of roughly 330 seronegative cohort members. A peripheral blood sample was provided by each donor, and peripheral blood mononuclear cells were used for TCR beta sequencing. The Qiagen DNeasy Blood Extraction Kit was used to extract genomic DNA from the blood cell samples. The chain is encoded by TRBV25-1 joined to TRBJ1-1; TRBD1 is possibly the D segment (6 matching bases). The clonotype was recovered from a boy between 5 and 17 years old in good health and CMV-seronegative. The sample consisted of PBMCs. The CDR3 in this case is CASSGQTGMNTEAFF. In nucleotide form, the sequence is TGTGCCAGCAGTGGACAGACAGGAATGAACACTGAAGCTTTCTTT. With the portions outside the CDR3 filled from the reference TRBV25-1 and TRBJ1-1 genes, the complete variable region becomes EADIYQTPRYLVIGTGKKITLECSQTMGHDKMYWYQQDPGMELHLIHYSYGVNSTEKGDLSSESTVSRIRTEHFPLTLESARPSHTSQYLCASSGQTGMNTEAFFGQGTRLTVV.